This T cell receptor beta chain was profiled in a study of metastatic and nonmetastatic thyroid tumors. Study context: Repertoires of blood and of tissue (tumor or nodule) from malignant and benign thyroid patients were compared.

No treatment of any kind had been given to any patient before thyroid surgery. TCRdb re-clonotyped the PCR reads via MiXCR. In the table there are 22,000 or so clones, roughly 24% of which are singletons. This clone was observed many times. The sample contains more than one DNA sequence encoding this CDR3. Material: blood. The receptor's source is a male donor with papillary thyroid cancer or a benign thyroid nodule (not recorded which). Some clones in this sample may be carry-over from other donors' samples.

The CDR3 DNA sequence: TGCGCCAGCAGGCCGAGGGTGGGCACAGATACGCAGTATTTT. Translated, it gives CASRPRVGTDTQYF. This chain uses TRBV5-1 with TRBJ2-3, with D maybe TRBD2 (5 bases). CDR3 length: 14 residues. V was pared by 5 bases and J by 1 base, with 11 bases between. Germline CDR1 is SGHRS and CDR2 is YFSETQ.